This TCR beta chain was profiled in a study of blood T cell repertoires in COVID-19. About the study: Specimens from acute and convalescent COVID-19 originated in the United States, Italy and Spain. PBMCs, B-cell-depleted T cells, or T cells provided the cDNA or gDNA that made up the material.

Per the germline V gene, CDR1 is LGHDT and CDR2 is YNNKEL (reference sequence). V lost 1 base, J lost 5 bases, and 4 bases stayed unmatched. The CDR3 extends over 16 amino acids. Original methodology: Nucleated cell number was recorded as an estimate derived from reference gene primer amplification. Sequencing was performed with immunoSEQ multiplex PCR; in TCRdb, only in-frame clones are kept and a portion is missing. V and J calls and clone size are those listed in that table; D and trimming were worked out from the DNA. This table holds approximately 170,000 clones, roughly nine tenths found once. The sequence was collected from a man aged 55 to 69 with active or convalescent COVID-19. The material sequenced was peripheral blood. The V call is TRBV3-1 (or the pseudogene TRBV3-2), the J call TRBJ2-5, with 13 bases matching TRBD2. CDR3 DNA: TGTGCCAGCAGCCAAGTCACTAGCGGGGGGGCGGAGACCCAGTACTTC. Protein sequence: CASSQVTSGGAETQYF.